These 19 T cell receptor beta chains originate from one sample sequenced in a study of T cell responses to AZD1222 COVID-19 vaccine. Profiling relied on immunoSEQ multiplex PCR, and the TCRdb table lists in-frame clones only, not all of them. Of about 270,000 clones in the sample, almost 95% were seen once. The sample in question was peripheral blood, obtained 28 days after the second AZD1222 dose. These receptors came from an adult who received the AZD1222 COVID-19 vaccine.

The CDR3 nucleotides read TGTGCCAGCAGCTTAGAACGGACCGCGGGGCAGCCCCAGCATTTT. Amino acids: CASSLERTAGQPQHF. This chain links TRBV7-2 with TRBJ1-5; no clear D. V was clipped by 1 base and J by 7 bases, with 14 bases between them. CDR1 and CDR2 (germline): SGHTA, FQGNSA. The CDR3 has 15 residues.

This CDR3 reads CASSRLTGTYEQYF. CDR3 nucleotide sequence: TGTGCCAGCAGTCGACTCACAGGGACCTACGAGCAGTACTTC. The chain combines TRBV28 with TRBJ2-7, with D maybe TRBD1 (6 bases). This CDR3 region has 14 residues. The germline V gene has CDR1 MDHEN and CDR2 SYDVKM. Trimming cost V 5 bases and J 2 bases, with 13 bases left between them.

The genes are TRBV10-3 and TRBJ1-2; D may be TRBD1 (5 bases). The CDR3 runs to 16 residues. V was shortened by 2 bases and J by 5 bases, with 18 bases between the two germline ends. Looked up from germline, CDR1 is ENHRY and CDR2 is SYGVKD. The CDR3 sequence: CAISEGGASEGYGYTF. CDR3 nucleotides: TGTGCCATCAGTGAGGGAGGGGCCTCCGAAGGTTATGGCTACACCTTC.

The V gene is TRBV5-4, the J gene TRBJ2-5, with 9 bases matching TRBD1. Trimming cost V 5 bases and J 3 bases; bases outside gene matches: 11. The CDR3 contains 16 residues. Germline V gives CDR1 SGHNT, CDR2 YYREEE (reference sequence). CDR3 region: CASRPWRDRVEETQYF. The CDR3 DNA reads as TGTGCCAGCAGACCGTGGAGGGACAGGGTTGAAGAGACCCAGTACTTC. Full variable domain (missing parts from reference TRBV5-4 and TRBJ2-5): ETGVTQSPTHLIKTRGQQVTLRCSSQSGHNTVSWYQQALGQGPQFIFQYYREEENGRGNFPPRFSGLQFPNYSSELNVNALELDDSALYLCASRPWRDRVEETQYFGPGTRLLVL.

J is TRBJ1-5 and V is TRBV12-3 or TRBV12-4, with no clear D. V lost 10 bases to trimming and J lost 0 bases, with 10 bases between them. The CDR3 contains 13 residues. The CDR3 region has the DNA TGTGCCACGGGCGGGGTTAGCAATCAGCCCCAGCATTTT. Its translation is CATGGVSNQPQHF.

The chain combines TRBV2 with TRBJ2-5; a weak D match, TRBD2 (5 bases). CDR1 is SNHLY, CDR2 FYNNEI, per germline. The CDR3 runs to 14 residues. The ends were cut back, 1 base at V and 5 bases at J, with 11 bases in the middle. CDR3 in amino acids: CASSEGASRETQYF. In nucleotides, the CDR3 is TGTGCCAGCAGTGAAGGAGCTAGCCGCGAGACCCAGTACTTC. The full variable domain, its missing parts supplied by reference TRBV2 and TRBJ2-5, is EPEVTQTPSHQVTQMGQEVILRCVPISNHLYFYWYRQILGQKVEFLVSFYNNEISEKSEIFDDQFSVERPDGSNFTLKIRSTKLEDSAMYFCASSEGASRETQYFGPGTRLLVL.

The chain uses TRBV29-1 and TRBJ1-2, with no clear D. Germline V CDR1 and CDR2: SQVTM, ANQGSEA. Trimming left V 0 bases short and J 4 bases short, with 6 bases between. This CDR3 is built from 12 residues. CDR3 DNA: TGCAGCGTTGAAGATGCTGTCTATGGCTACACCTTC. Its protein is CSVEDAVYGYTF.

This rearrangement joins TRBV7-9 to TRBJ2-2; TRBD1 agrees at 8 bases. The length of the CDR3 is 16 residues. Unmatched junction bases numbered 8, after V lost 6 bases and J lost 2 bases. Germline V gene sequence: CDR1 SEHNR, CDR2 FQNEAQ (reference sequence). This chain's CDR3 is CASSRGAGGNTGELFF. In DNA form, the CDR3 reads TGTGCCAGCAGTCGTGGGGCAGGGGGCAACACCGGGGAGCTGTTTTTT. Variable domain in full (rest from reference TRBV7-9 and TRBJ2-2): DTGVSQNPRHKITKRGQNVTFRCDPISEHNRLYWYRQTLGQGPEFLTYFQNEAQLEKSRLLSDRFSAERPKGSFSTLEIQRTEQGDSAMYLCASSRGAGGNTGELFFGEGSRLTVL.

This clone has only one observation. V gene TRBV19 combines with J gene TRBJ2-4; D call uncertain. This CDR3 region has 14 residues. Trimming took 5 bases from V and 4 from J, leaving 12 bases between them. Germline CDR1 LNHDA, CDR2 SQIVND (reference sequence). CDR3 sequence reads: CASSPGAVKNIQYF. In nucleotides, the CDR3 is TGTGCCAGTAGTCCGGGCGCGGTTAAAAACATTCAGTACTTC.

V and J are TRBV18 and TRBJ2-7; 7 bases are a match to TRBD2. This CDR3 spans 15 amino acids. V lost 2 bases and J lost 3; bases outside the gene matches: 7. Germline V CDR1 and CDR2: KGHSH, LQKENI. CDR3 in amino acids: CASSPVAPGGYEQYF. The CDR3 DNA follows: TGTGCCAGCTCACCAGTCGCCCCGGGAGGCTACGAGCAGTACTTC.

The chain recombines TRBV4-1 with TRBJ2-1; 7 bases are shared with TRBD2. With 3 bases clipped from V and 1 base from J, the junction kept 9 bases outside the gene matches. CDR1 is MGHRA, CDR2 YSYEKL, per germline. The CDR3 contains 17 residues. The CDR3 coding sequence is TGCGCCAGCAGCCAGGGAAGGGGAGGGAGGTCCTACAATGAGCAGTTCTTC. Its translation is CASSQGRGGRSYNEQFF.

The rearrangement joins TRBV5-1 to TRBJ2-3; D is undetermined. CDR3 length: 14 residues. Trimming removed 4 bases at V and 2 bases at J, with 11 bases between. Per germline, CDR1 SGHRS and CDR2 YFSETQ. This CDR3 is CASSPFDTTDTQYF. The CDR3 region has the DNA TGCGCCAGCAGCCCCTTTGATACCACAGATACGCAGTATTTT.

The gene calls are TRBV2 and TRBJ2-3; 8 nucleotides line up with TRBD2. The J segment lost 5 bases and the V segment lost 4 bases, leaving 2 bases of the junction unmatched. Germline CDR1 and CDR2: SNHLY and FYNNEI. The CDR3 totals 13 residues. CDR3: CASSARGGDTQYF. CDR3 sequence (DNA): TGTGCCAGCAGTGCCCGGGGGGGAGATACGCAGTATTTT.

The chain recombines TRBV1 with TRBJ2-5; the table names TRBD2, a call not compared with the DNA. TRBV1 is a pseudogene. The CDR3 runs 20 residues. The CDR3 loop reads CTSSQERVAGRQKIQETQYF. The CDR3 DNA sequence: TGCACCAGCAGCCAAGAGCGGGTAGCGGGGCGACAAAAGATCCAAGAGACCCAGTACTTC.

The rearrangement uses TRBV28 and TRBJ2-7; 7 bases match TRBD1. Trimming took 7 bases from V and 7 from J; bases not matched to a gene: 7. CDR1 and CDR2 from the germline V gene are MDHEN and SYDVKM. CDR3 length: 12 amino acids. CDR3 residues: CASTGQVKEQYF. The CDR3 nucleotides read TGTGCCAGCACCGGACAGGTTAAGGAGCAGTACTTC.

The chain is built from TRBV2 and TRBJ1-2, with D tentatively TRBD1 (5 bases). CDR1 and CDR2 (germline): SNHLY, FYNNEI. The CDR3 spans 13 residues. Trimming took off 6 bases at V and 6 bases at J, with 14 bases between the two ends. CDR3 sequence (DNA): TGTGCCAGCAGCCGGGGGGGGTCTGATGGCTACACCTTC. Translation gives CASSRGGSDGYTF.

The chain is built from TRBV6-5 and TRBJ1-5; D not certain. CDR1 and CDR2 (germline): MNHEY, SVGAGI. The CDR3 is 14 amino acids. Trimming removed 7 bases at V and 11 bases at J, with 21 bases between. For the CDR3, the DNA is TGTGCCAGCACCTCTTCGCCTAAGGATGTGGCCCAGCATTTT. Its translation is CASTSSPKDVAQHF.

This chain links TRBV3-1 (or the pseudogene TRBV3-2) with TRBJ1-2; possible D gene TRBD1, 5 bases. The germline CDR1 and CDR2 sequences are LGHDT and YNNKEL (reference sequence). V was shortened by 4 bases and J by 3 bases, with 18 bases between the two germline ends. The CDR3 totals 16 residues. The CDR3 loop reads CASSRYGDHGDYGYTF. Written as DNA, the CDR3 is TGTGCCAGCAGCCGTTACGGGGACCACGGCGACTATGGCTACACCTTC.

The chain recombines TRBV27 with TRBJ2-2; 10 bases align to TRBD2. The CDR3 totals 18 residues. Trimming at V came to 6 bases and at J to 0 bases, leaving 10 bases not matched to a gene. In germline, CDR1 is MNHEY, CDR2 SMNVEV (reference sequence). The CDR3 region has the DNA TGTGCCAGCAGGCGCCGAGCGGGGGGGCCCGCGAACACCGGGGAGCTGTTTTTT. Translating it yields CASRRRAGGPANTGELFF.